This T cell receptor beta chain derives from a study of cytotoxic CD8 clonotypes in ibrutinib-treated CLL. The study's findings and limits: Public clonotypes (which were uncommon) either contracted or remained stable on treatment.

Target depth was 1 in 200,000 to 1 in 1 million T cells, about 10x per clonotype. The protocol was immunoSEQ multiplex PCR, while the TCRdb copy is restricted to in-frame clones and leaves out a portion. The sample records fewer than 80,000 clones, roughly 59% being singletons. On this clone itself: What it recognizes is unknown.

The CDR3 is made up of 15 amino acids. From germline, CDR1 is SGHNT and CDR2 YENEEA. V lost 4 bases to trimming and J lost 5 bases; unmatched junction nucleotides: 8. The receptor was isolated from a human donor with chronic lymphocytic leukemia. The starting material was PBMCs, obtained after 12 months of ibrutinib treatment. The rearrangement links TRBV11-3 to TRBJ2-5; TRBD1 matches 9 bases. This CDR3 is CASSYQTGGAETQYF. The CDR3 DNA reads TGTGCCAGCAGCTACCAAACAGGGGGCGCGGAGACCCAGTACTTC.